The rows below give T cell receptor beta chains drawn from one sample of a study of cytomegalovirus exposure and HLA in healthy donors. Only in-frame clones appear in the TCRdb table, and some are missing; sequencing was by immunoSEQ multiplex PCR. Here the sample spans 130,000 to 150,000 clones, roughly three quarters being singletons. The material sequenced was PBMCs. The receptor source for this set is a woman aged 50 to 60 in good health and CMV-seronegative. Each CDR3 is given with its conserved first and last residue. D genes are given only for firm matches. Clone size appears in some rows only: once, few, many, or a class for an expanded clone.

TRBJ2-2 | 15 | - | TRBV5-1 | TRBD1 | TGCGCCAGCAGCTTGCCACAGGGGGCGATCGGGGAGCTGTTTTTT | CASSLPQGAIGELFF
TRBJ1-2 | 12 | - | TRBV2 | - | TGTGCCAGTTACAGGGTAGTTTATGGCTACACCTTC | CASYRVVYGYTF
TRBJ1-4 | 18 | - | TRBV5-1 | - | TGCGCCAGCAGCTTGGCACCCCACAACAGCCGAACTAATGAAAAACTGTTTTTT | CASSLAPHNSRTNEKLFF
TRBJ1-1 | 18 | - | TRBV5-4 | TRBD1 | TGTGCCAGCAGCTTGAGGGGGCGCCCGTTGGGGATGAACACTGAAGCTTTCTTT | CASSLRGRPLGMNTEAFF
TRBJ1-6 | 15 | - | TRBV5-6 | - | TGTGCCAGCAGCTTAACAGGGTTGGCTAATTCACCCCTCCACTTT | CASSLTGLANSPLHF
TRBJ1-6 | 17 | - | TRBV28 | - | TGTGCCAGCAGTTTATCGTTGGAGTTCGGCTATAATTCACCCCTCCACTTT | CASSLSLEFGYNSPLHF
TRBJ2-7 | 15 | - | TRBV30 | TRBD1 | TGTGCCTGGACTCCAGCGGACAGGGGTCGTTACGAGCAGTACTTC | CAWTPADRGRYEQYF
TRBJ1-1 | 13 | - | TRBV30 | - | TGTGCCTGGAGGCAACGGGACACCACTGAAGCTTTCTTT | CAWRQRDTTEAFF
TRBJ2-2 | 16 | few | TRBV7-2 | - | TGTGCCAGCAGCTTATACGCGGGGCTAAGGACCGGGGAGCTGTTTTTT | CASSLYAGLRTGELFF
TRBJ2-3 | 15 | - | TRBV28 | TRBD2 | TGTGCCAGCAGGTCGGGACTAGCCTCGACAGATACGCAGTATTTT | CASRSGLASTDTQYF
TRBJ1-4 | 14 | - | TRBV2 | - | TGTGCCAGCAGCTATGACAGAAGTAATGAAAAACTGTTTTTT | CASSYDRSNEKLFF
TRBJ2-2 | 14 | - | TRBV5-1 | - | TGCGCCAGCAGCTTACAGGGACATTCCGGGGAGCTGTTTTTT | CASSLQGHSGELFF
TRBJ2-3 | 15 | - | TRBV7-2 | - | TGTGCCAGCAGCTTCACGGGGGAGACCACAGATACGCAGTATTTT | CASSFTGETTDTQYF
TRBJ1-2 | 15 | - | TRBV9 | - | TGTGCCAGCAGCCCCTTAGGCGGGTCTAACTATGGCTACACCTTC | CASSPLGGSNYGYTF
TRBJ2-7 | 15 | - | TRBV5-4 | TRBD1 | TGTGCCAGCAGCCGGACCGGGACAGGGTACTACGAGCAGTACTTC | CASSRTGTGYYEQYF
TRBJ2-3 | 13 | - | TRBV29-1 | TRBD1 | TGCAGCGTCCGGGACAGTTTCCTCGATACGCAGTATTTT | CSVRDSFLDTQYF
TRBJ1-5 | 14 | - | TRBV9 | - | TGTGCCAGCAGCGGGGGGGGAGTAGGGCGACCCCAGCATTTT | CASSGGGVGRPQHF
TRBJ2-2 | 17 | - | TRBV19 | - | TGTGCCAGTAGTATAGGGCGGGGCAGCCCCGGGACCGGGGAGCTGTTTTTT | CASSIGRGSPGTGELFF
TRBJ2-7 | 14 | - | TRBV9 | TRBD2 | TGTGCCAGCAGCGTAGTACCCTCGCGGGGGGAGCAGTACTTC | CASSVVPSRGEQYF
TRBJ1-1 | 16 | - | TRBV5-6 | TRBD1 | TGTGCCAGCAGGGCTGGACAGGGGTTTAGTTTTCCTGAAGCTTTCTTT | CASRAGQGFSFPEAFF
TRBJ2-3 | 15 | - | TRBV7-3 | TRBD1 | TGTGCCAGCAGCCCGGGGACAGGGGGCATAGATACGCAGTATTTT | CASSPGTGGIDTQYF
TRBJ2-7 | 14 | - | TRBV7-9 | TRBD1 | TGTGCCAGCAGCTTAGCACAGGGGGCCGGCGAGCAGTACTTC | CASSLAQGAGEQYF
TRBJ1-1 | 12 | - | TRBV19 | - | TGTGCCAGTAGTAATTGGACAACTGAAGCTTTCTTT | CASSNWTTEAFF
TRBJ1-4 | 15 | - | TRBV30 | TRBD1 | TGTGCCTGGAGGACAGGGGGCGACCCGGGTGAAAAACTGTTTTTT | CAWRTGGDPGEKLFF
TRBJ2-7 | 14 | - | TRBV27 | TRBD2 | TGTGCCAGCAGACTAGCGGGGGGACCCTACGAGCAGTACTTC | CASRLAGGPYEQYF
TRBJ1-4 | 15 | - | TRBV28 | - | TGTGCCAGCACCCCCCTAGTGGCAACTAATGAAAAACTGTTTTTT | CASTPLVATNEKLFF
TRBJ1-5 | 18 | - | TRBV14 | - | TGTGCCAGCAGCCCCGGTTTGTCATGCAATTCTGGCAATCAGCCCCAGCATTTT | CASSPGLSCNSGNQPQHF
TRBJ2-7 | 15 | - | TRBV27 | - | TGTGCCAGCAGTATAGGGGCAGGGTTCTTGTACGAGCAGTACTTC | CASSIGAGFLYEQYF
TRBJ2-1 | 14 | - | TRBV28 | TRBD1 | TGTGCCACCTTTGGACAGGGGGCGCGGGATGAGCAGTTCTTC | CATFGQGARDEQFF
TRBJ2-1 | 17 | - | TRBV7-6 | TRBD2 | TGTGCCAGCAGCCAATATAGCGGGGGGGCCCCCTACAATGAGCAGTTCTTC | CASSQYSGGAPYNEQFF
TRBJ1-1 | 15 | - | TRBV6-1 | - | TGTGCCAGCCGGGGGGGCCTTTATAATTTCACTGAAGCTTTCTTT | CASRGGLYNFTEAFF
TRBJ1-5 | 14 | - | TRBV11-2 | - | TGTGCCAGCAGTCAGGACAGTGGCAATCAGCCCCAGCATTTT | CASSQDSGNQPQHF
TRBJ1-6 | 16 | - | TRBV5-1 | - | TGCGCCAGCAGCCAGAACAGGGCCTCCTATAATTCACCCCTCCACTTT | CASSQNRASYNSPLHF
TRBJ1-4 | 13 | few | TRBV19 | TRBD1 | TGTGCCAGCGGACAGGGGCTAAATGAAAAACTGTTTTTT | CASGQGLNEKLFF
TRBJ1-2 | 14 | - | TRBV10-3 | - | TGTGCCATCAGTGAATCCTATTCTAACTATGGCTACACCTTC | CAISESYSNYGYTF
TRBJ2-7 | 16 | - | TRBV7-9 | TRBD1 | TGTGCCAGCAGCAAAGGCGCGGGGACAGGCGCCTACGAGCAGTACTTC | CASSKGAGTGAYEQYF
TRBJ2-3 | 16 | - | TRBV29-1 | - | TGCAGCGTTGAAGATGGTTTGCGGGGGCTGACAGATACGCAGTATTTT | CSVEDGLRGLTDTQYF
TRBJ2-7 | 13 | - | TRBV5-1 | - | TGCGCCAGCAGCTCCGGGTCCCTCTACGAGCAGTACTTC | CASSSGSLYEQYF
TRBJ2-7 | 16 | - | TRBV7-2 | TRBD2 | TGTGCCAGCAGCTTAGTTAGAGCTAGCGGGGCCTACGAGCAGTACTTC | CASSLVRASGAYEQYF
TRBJ1-4 | 15 | - | TRBV6-1 | - | TGTGCCAGCAGTGGGACCCGGGGGGAGGGTGAAAAACTGTTTTTT | CASSGTRGEGEKLFF
TRBJ2-7 | 14 | once | TRBV15 | - | TGTGCCACCAGCAGAGGGGGTTCAGGGTACGAGCAGTACTTC | CATSRGGSGYEQYF
TRBJ1-1 | 15 | - | TRBV6-1 | TRBD1 | TGTGCCAGCAGTGCGATAACCGGGACAGGGAGGATGGCTTTCTTT | CASSAITGTGRMAFF
TRBJ2-7 | 14 | - | TRBV5-6 | - | TGTGCCAGCAGCTACCTAACGGGCTCCTACGAGCAGTACTTC | CASSYLTGSYEQYF
TRBJ1-4 | 14 | - | TRBV7-2 | TRBD1 | TGTGCCAGCAGCTTGGACAGGGGAAATGAAAAACTGTTTTTT | CASSLDRGNEKLFF
TRBJ2-1 | 15 | once | TRBV30 | TRBD1 | TGTGCCTGGAGTCCAGGGACAGGGAGGTACAATGAGCAGTTCTTC | CAWSPGTGRYNEQFF
TRBJ1-3 | 17 | - | TRBV7-9 | TRBD1 | TGTGCCAGCTATAACCGGGACAGCGGATACTCTGGAAACACCATATATTTT | CASYNRDSGYSGNTIYF
TRBJ2-5 | 13 | few | TRBV5-5 | - | TGTGCCAGCAGATTGAATCTAGGGAGGACCCAGTACTTC | CASRLNLGRTQYF